One sample yielded the 10 T cell receptor beta chains listed below, sequenced in a study of blood T cell repertoires in COVID-19. Measured with immunoSEQ multiplex PCR; TCRdb has only the in-frame clones, and not every one. In the table there are around 340,000 clones, around 83% of which are singletons. Sequencing was performed on peripheral blood. The source of these receptors is a man aged 25 to 45 with active or convalescent COVID-19.

The rearrangement links TRBV13 to TRBJ2-3; D possibly corresponds to TRBD1 (5 bases). Germline V lookup: CDR1 PRHDT, CDR2 FYEKMQ (reference sequence). The CDR3 length is 17 residues. V dropped 5 bases and J dropped 0 bases, with 18 bases sitting between them. The CDR3 reads CASSHSTEALSTDTQYF. CDR3 DNA sequence: TGTGCCAGCAGCCACTCGACAGAAGCCCTCAGCACAGATACGCAGTATTTT.

This clone was seen only a few times. CDR3 coding DNA: TGTGCCAGCAGCTTAGGTAGTTTATCAACTAATGAAAAACTGTTTTTT. Translating it yields CASSLGSLSTNEKLFF. V is TRBV7-9 and J is TRBJ1-4; unclear D gene. The germline gives CDR1 SEHNR, CDR2 FQNEAQ (reference sequence). Trimming took off 1 base at V and 0 bases at J, with 9 bases between the two ends. This CDR3 region has 16 residues.

This chain uses TRBV11-2 with TRBJ2-7, with D tentatively TRBD2 (7 bases). The CDR3 totals 15 residues. With 4 bases removed from V and 0 bases from J, the gap between germline ends came to 13 bases. Per germline, CDR1 SGHAT and CDR2 FQNNGV. The CDR3 sequence: CASSWGRESSYEQYF. DNA of the CDR3: TGTGCCAGCAGCTGGGGGCGGGAGAGCTCCTACGAGCAGTACTTC. Looking up the rest from reference TRBV11-2 and TRBJ2-7 gives the full variable domain: EAGVAQSPRYKIIEKRQSVAFWCNPISGHATLYWYQQILGQGPKLLIQFQNNGVVDDSQLPKDRFSAERLKGVDSTLKIQPAKLEDSAVYLCASSWGRESSYEQYFGPGTRLTVT.

CDR3 coding DNA: TGTGCCAGCAGTTTTTACAGGGGACATGAGCAGTTCTTC. Its protein is CASSFYRGHEQFF. V usage is TRBV27 and J usage is TRBJ2-1, with 7 bases that match TRBD1. In germline, CDR1 is MNHEY, CDR2 SMNVEV (reference sequence). Trimming took 3 bases from V and 8 from J; bases not matched to a gene: 4. This CDR3 comprises 13 residues.

The V and J genes are TRBV7-3 and TRBJ1-1; weak D call: TRBD1 (6 bases). CDR3 length equals 14 residues. V lost 4 bases to trimming and J lost 8 bases, with 17 bases between them. Germline CDR1 is SGHTA and CDR2 is FQGTGA. The CDR3 here is CASSSTSGQGEAFF. The CDR3 region has the DNA TGTGCCAGCAGCTCCACCTCGGGTCAGGGGGAAGCTTTCTTT.

The chain links TRBV4-3 to TRBJ2-5; 8 positions agree with TRBD2. Per the germline V gene, CDR1 is LGHNA and CDR2 is YSLEER. The J segment lost 9 bases and the V segment lost 0 bases, leaving 3 bases of the junction unmatched. The CDR3 extends over 13 amino acids. The CDR3 DNA reads TGCGCCAGCAGCCAAGACGGGAGGGAGGCCCAGTACTTC. Translation: CASSQDGREAQYF.

The chain links TRBV5-1 to TRBJ1-4, with 10 bases lining up with TRBD1. CDR1 SGHRS and CDR2 YFSETQ come from the germline V gene. The CDR3 spans 14 residues. Germline trimming cut 4 bases from V and 5 bases from J; bases unmatched to any gene: 2. In DNA, the CDR3 is TGCGCCAGCAGCCCGGGACAGGGGAATGAAAAACTGTTTTTT. Protein sequence: CASSPGQGNEKLFF.

This clone turned up a few times. V gene TRBV11-3 combines with J gene TRBJ2-1, with D tentatively TRBD2 (6 bases). The V end was cut by 2 bases, the J end by 4 bases, with 12 bases between. This CDR3 contains 15 residues. The germline V gene has CDR1 SGHNT and CDR2 YENEEA. CDR3 loop: CASSLNGAGYNEQFF. The CDR3 region has the DNA TGTGCCAGCAGCTTAAACGGGGCGGGGTACAATGAGCAGTTCTTC.

The chain joins TRBV7-9 to TRBJ2-1, with a weak D call TRBD1 (8 bases). Trimming shortened V by 5 bases and J by 8 bases, and 34 bases separated the two germline ends. The CDR3 has 20 amino acids. CDR1 and CDR2 from the germline V gene are SEHNR and FQNEAQ (reference sequence). CDR3 sequence: CASSTSVGGTGQGVVHEQFF. CDR3 in DNA: TGTGCCAGCAGCACTAGCGTGGGGGGGACCGGACAGGGAGTAGTCCATGAGCAGTTCTTC.

CDR3 in amino acids: CASATGTRNYGYTF. CDR3 sequence (DNA): TGTGCCAGTGCCACCGGGACTAGAAACTATGGCTACACCTTC. V is TRBV18 and J is TRBJ1-2; tentative D call: TRBD1 (5 bases). Germline CDR1 and CDR2: KGHSH and LQKENI. This CDR3 is built from 14 residues. V lost 9 bases and J 2 bases, leaving 16 bases between the germline ends.